A selection of T cell receptor beta chains follows, all from one sample in a study of T cells after yellow fever vaccination. TCRdb re-called the 5' RACE reads with MiXCR, one entry per CDR3 protein. There are some 48,000 distinct CDR3 sequences in the sample; approximately 6.3% occur only once, and under 11% lies in the top ten. The sample was PBMCs, either bulk or a sorted T-cell subset (CD4+, CD8+, memory, or dextramer-sorted; not recorded which), taken 45 days after the yellow fever booster vaccination. Receptor source: a man aged 25 to 45 who received the YFV17D yellow fever vaccine. CDR3s include the opening cysteine and the closing phenylalanine or tryptophan. The D gene is left open where the match is weak. Size is stated for part of the rows, as once, few or many counts, or as a class when the clone is expanded.

TRBV24-1	TRBJ2-7	.	many	TGTGCCACCAGTGACGCATCGAAGGCTTCGAGCTCCTACGAGCAGTACTTC	CATSDASKASSSYEQYF
TRBV3-1	TRBJ2-1	.	.	TGTGCCAGCAGCCTATCACTAGTTTATGAGCAGTTCTTC	CASSLSLVYEQFF
TRBV27	TRBJ1-5	.	many	TGTGCCAGCAGTTTATCGTGGGAAAGCAATCAGCCCCAGCATTTT	CASSLSWESNQPQHF
TRBV18	TRBJ2-5	.	many	TGTGCCAGCTCACCACGGGGGGCGTTGAAAGAGACCCAGTACTTC	CASSPRGALKETQYF
TRBV12-3/TRBV12-4	TRBJ2-7	.	.	TGTACCATCAGTTTCGGGTTGCGTGGGAGGAACTACCGGGACGAGCAGTACTTC	CTISFGLRGRNYRDEQYF
TRBV9	TRBJ2-3	TRBD2	few	TGTGCCAGCAGCGCCATCCTGACTAGCGGATTAGATACGCAGTATTTT	CASSAILTSGLDTQYF
TRBV10-3	TRBJ2-7	.	.	TGTGCCACCCTACAGGGATCTGAAAAGCAGTACTTC	CATLQGSEKQYF
TRBV5-4	TRBJ2-5	TRBD2	few	TGTGCCAGCAGCTCCAACCTAGCGGGAGGGCCCCAGTACTTC	CASSSNLAGGPQYF
TRBV4-3	TRBJ2-1	.	many	TGCGCCAGCAGCCAAGATCCAAGGAATGAGCAGTTCTTC	CASSQDPRNEQFF
TRBV12-3/TRBV12-4	TRBJ2-3	TRBD1	many	TGTGCCAGCAGTCCCCGACAGGGTCAATCAGATACGCAGTATTTT	CASSPRQGQSDTQYF
TRBV6-5	TRBJ2-7	TRBD1	once	TGTGCCAGCAGTTACCGGGACAGCTCCTACGAGCAGTACTTC	CASSYRDSSYEQYF
TRBV20-1	TRBJ2-3	TRBD2	many	TGCAGTGCTATGGGCGTGGGCGGGAGGACAGATACGCAGTATTTT	CSAMGVGGRTDTQYF
TRBV28	TRBJ1-3	.	many	TGTGCCAGCGAGCGAGGAAACACCATATATTTT	CASERGNTIYF
TRBV20-1	TRBJ2-7	.	.	TGCAGTGCTGCCCCGGGACTCTCCCTGGACGAGCAGTACTTC	CSAAPGLSLDEQYF
TRBV28	TRBJ2-7	TRBD2	.	TGTGCCAGCAGTCTCAGTAGTGGGACTAGCGGGAGGCCTCGGACCTACGAGCAGTACTTC	CASSLSSGTSGRPRTYEQYF
TRBV5-1	TRBJ2-6	.	few	TGCGCCAGCAGCTTGACCGGGACTGTAGACTCTGGGGCCAACGTCCTGACTTTC	CASSLTGTVDSGANVLTF
TRBV11-2	TRBJ1-1	TRBD1	many	TGTGCCAGCAGCCGCGCAACCGGGACAGAGAACACTGAAGCTTTCTTT	CASSRATGTENTEAFF
TRBV2	TRBJ2-7	.	few	TGTGCCAGCAGTTATAGCGGTCCCTACGAGCAGTACTTC	CASSYSGPYEQYF
TRBV7-2	TRBJ2-1	TRBD2	many	TGTGCCAGCAGCTTAGCGCTGGGTAGCGGGAAGCAGTTCTTC	CASSLALGSGKQFF
TRBV3-1	TRBJ2-7	.	many	TGTGCCAGCAGCCAAGATCTCGTGTTGCTCGGCGAGCAGTACTTC	CASSQDLVLLGEQYF
TRBV28	TRBJ2-3	.	.	TGTGCCAGCAGTTTAAGCACAGGTACGCAGTATTTT	CASSLSTGTQYF
TRBV15	TRBJ1-5	.	many	TGTGCCACCAGCCAGGGGAGAATCAATCAGCCCCAGCATTTT	CATSQGRINQPQHF
TRBV7-2	TRBJ2-1	.	many	TGTGCCAGCAGCCAGGTACACGAGGGGGAGCAGTTCTTC	CASSQVHEGEQFF
TRBV5-1	TRBJ2-2	TRBD2	.	TGCGCCAGCAGCTCGACGGCTAGCGGGAGGGCCGACACCGGGGAGCTGTTTTTT	CASSSTASGRADTGELFF
TRBV30	TRBJ2-3	TRBD1	.	TGTGCCTGGAGTGCCCCGAACTGGGGGACAGGGAGAAAGGATACGCAGTATTTT	CAWSAPNWGTGRKDTQYF
TRBV7-2	TRBJ1-1	.	few	TGTGCCAGCAGCTTAAATCGGGGGAACACTGAAGCTTTCTTT	CASSLNRGNTEAFF
TRBV5-1	TRBJ1-4	.	.	TGCGCCAGCAGCTTTTCTAATGAAAAACTGTTTTTT	CASSFSNEKLFF
TRBV20-1	TRBJ1-5	TRBD1	.	TGCTGTGCTAGAGAGACCCGGACAGGGAGCTTAGGCAATCAGCCCCAGCATTTT	CCARETRTGSLGNQPQHF
TRBV6-1	TRBJ1-1	TRBD1	.	TGTGCCAGCAATGCCATGGACAGGGGTAACACTGAAGCTTTCTTT	CASNAMDRGNTEAFF